This TCR beta chain comes out of a study of blood T cell repertoires in COVID-19. In the study overall: T cells, B-cell-depleted T cells, or PBMCs supplied cDNA or gDNA.

Recovered status in Cohort 3 required two negative PCRs, clearance, or symptom resolution. CDR1 and CDR2 from the germline V gene are SGHVS and FQNEAQ. Trimming took off 7 bases at V and 6 bases at J, with 15 bases between the two ends. This CDR3 is built from 13 residues. This clone was seen more than once but under ten times. Original handling: Reference gene primer amplification yielded estimated nucleated cell counts. Clones were sequenced by immunoSEQ multiplex PCR, and TCRdb holds only the in-frame ones, with some missing. V and J calls plus clone size are reproduced from that table; the DNA served to infer D and trimming. This repertoire shows about 310,000 clones, 80% to 90% found once; its top ten account for approximately 9%.

The source material was PBMCs or T cells enriched from blood (not recorded which). The chain carries TRBV7-8 and TRBJ2-5; maybe TRBD2 (6 bases). The TCR sequence derives from a woman between 18 and 30 years old who had recovered from COVID-19. In DNA, the CDR3 is TGTGCCAGCAAACTTCGCGGGGTGCAGACCCAGTACTTC. Translation gives CASKLRGVQTQYF.